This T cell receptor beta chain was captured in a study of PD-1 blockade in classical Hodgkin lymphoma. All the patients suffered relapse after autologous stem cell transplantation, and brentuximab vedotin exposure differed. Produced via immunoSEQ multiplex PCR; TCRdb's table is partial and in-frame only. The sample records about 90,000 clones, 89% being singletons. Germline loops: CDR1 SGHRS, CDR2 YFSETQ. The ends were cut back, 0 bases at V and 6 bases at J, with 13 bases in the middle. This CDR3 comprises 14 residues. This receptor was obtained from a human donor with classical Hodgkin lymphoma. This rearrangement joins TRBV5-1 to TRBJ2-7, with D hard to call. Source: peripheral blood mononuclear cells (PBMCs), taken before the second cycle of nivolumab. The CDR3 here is CASSLAESPGEQYF. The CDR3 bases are TGCGCCAGCAGCTTGGCCGAATCCCCGGGCGAGCAGTACTTC.